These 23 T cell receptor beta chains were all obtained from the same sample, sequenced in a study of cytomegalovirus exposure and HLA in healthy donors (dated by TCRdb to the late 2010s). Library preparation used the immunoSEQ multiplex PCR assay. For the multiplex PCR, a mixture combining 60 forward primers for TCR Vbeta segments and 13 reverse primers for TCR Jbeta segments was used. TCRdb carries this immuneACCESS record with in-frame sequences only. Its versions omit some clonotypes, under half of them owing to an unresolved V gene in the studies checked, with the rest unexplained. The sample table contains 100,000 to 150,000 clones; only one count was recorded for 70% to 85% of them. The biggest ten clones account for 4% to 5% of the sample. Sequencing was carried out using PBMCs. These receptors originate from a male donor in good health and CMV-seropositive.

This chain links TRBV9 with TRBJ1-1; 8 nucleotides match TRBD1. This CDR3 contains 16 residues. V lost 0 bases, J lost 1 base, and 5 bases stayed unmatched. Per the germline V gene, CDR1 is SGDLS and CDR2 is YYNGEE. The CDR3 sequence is CASSVGGRGPNTEAFF. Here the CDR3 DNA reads TGTGCCAGCAGCGTAGGCGGCAGGGGGCCGAACACTGAAGCTTTCTTT.

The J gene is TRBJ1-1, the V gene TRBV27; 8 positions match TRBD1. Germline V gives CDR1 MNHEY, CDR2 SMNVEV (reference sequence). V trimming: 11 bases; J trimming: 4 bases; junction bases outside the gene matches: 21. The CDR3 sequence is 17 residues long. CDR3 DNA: TGTGCCTCACGAAAAGGGGACAGGTTGGCGGCGGGCACTGAAGCTTTCTTT. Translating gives CASRKGDRLAAGTEAFF.

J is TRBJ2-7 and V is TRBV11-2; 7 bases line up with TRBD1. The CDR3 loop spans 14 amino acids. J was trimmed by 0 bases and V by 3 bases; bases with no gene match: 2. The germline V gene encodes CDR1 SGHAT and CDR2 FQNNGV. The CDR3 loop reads CASSLDRSSYEQYF. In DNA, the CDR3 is TGTGCCAGCAGCTTGGACAGGAGCTCCTACGAGCAGTACTTC.

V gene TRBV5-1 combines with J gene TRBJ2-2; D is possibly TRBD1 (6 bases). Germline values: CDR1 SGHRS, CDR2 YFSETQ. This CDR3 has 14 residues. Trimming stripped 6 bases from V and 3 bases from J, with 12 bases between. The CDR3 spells CASIRDIDTGELFF. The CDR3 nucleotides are TGCGCCAGCATCCGGGACATCGACACCGGGGAGCTGTTTTTT.

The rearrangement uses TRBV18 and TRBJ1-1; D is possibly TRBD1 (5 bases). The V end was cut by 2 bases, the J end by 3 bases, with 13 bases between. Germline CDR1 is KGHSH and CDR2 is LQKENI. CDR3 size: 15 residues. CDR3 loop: CASSPWEGWDTEAFF. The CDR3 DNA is TGTGCCAGCTCACCATGGGAGGGGTGGGACACTGAAGCTTTCTTT.

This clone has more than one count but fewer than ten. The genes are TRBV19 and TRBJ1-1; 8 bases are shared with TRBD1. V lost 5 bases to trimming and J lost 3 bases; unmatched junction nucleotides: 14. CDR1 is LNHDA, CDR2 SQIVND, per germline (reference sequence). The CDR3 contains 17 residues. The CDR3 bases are TGTGCCAGTAGTCCCCAAACACCGGACAGGGTGGACACTGAAGCTTTCTTT. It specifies CASSPQTPDRVDTEAFF.

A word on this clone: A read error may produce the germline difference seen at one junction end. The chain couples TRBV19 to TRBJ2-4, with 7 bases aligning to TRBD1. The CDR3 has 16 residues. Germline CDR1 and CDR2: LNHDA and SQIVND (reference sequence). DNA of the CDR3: TGTGCCAGTAGTGGCGGACAGGAATTTGCCAAAAACAGTCAGTACTTC. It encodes CASSGGQEFAKNSQYF.

CDR3 amino acids: CASSWEWDRGTFSYGYTF. The CDR3 nucleotides read TGTGCCAGCAGTTGGGAGTGGGACAGGGGCACTTTCTCCTATGGCTACACCTTC. The chain is built from TRBV28 and TRBJ1-2; 10 bases match TRBD1. The CDR3 is 18 amino acids. Trimming at V came to 4 bases and at J to 4 bases, leaving 15 bases not matched to a gene. Germline V CDR1 and CDR2: MDHEN, SYDVKM.

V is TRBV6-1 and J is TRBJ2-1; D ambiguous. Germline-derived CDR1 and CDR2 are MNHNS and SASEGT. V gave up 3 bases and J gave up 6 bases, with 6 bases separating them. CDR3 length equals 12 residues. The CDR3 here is CASSDNGNEQFF. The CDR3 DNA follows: TGTGCCAGCAGTGATAACGGCAATGAGCAGTTCTTC.

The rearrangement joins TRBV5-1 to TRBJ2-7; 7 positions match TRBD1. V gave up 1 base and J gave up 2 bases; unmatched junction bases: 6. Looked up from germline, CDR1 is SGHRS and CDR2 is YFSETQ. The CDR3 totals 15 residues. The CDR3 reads CASSLTGTDAYEQYF. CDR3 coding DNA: TGCGCCAGCAGCTTGACCGGGACAGACGCCTACGAGCAGTACTTC.

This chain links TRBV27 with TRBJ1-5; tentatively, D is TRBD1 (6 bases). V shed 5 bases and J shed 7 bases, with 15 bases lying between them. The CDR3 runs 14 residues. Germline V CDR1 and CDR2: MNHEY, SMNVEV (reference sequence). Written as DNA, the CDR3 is TGTGCCAGCAGTGCGACAGGTTGGGGACAGCCCCAGCATTTT. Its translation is CASSATGWGQPQHF.

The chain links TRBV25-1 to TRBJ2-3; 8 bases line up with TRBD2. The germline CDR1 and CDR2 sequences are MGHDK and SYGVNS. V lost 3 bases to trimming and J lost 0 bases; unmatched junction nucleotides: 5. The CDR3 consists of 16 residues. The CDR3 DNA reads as TGTGCCAGCAGTGACCTGCGGGGGGCCAGCACAGATACGCAGTATTTT. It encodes CASSDLRGASTDTQYF.

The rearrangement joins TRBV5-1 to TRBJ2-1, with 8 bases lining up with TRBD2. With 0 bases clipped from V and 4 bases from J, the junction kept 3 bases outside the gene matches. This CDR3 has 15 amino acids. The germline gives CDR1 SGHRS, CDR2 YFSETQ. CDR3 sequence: CASSLAPGGYNEQFF. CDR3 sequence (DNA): TGCGCCAGCAGCTTGGCCCCGGGAGGGTACAATGAGCAGTTCTTC.

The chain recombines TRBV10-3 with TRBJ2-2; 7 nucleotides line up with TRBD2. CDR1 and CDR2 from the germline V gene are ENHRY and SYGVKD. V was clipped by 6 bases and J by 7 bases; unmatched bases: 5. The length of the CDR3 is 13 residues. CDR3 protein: CAIRGRGDGELFF. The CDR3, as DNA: TGTGCCATCAGAGGCCGGGGGGACGGGGAGCTGTTTTTT.

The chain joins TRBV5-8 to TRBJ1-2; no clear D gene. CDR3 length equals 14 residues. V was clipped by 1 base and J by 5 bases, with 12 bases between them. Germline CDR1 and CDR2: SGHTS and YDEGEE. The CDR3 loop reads CASSLSPGGYGYTF. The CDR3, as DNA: TGTGCCAGCAGCTTGTCTCCGGGAGGGTATGGCTACACCTTC.

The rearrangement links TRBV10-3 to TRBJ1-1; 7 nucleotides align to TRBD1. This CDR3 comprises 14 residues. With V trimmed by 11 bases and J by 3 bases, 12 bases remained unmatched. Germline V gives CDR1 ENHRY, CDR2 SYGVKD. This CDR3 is CAVLREGGYTEAFF. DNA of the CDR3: TGTGCCGTATTGCGGGAAGGGGGCTACACTGAAGCTTTCTTT.

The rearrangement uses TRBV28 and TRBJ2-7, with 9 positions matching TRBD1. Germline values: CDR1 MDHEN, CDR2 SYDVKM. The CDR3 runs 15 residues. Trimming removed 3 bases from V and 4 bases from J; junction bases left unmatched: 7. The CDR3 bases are TGTGCCAGCAGTTTCACCGGGACAGGGCGGTACGAGCAGTACTTC. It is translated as CASSFTGTGRYEQYF. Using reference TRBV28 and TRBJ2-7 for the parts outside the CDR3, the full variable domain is DVKVTQSSRYLVKRTGEKVFLECVQDMDHENMFWYRQDPGLGLRLIYFSYDVKMKEKGDIPEGYSVSREKKERFSLILESASTNQTSMYLCASSFTGTGRYEQYFGPGTRLTVT.

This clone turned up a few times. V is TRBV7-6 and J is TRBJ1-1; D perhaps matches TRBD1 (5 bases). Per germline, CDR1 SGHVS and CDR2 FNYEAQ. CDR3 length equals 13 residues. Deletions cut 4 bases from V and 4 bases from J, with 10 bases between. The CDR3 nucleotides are TGTGCCAGCAGCTCCTTCCAGGGCACTGAAGCTTTCTTT. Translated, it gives CASSSFQGTEAFF.

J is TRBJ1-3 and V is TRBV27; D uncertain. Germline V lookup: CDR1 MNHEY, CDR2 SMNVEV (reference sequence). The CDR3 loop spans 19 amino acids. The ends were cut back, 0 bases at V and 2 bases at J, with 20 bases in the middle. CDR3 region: CASSLSSNLGRSTGNTIYF. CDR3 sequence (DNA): TGTGCCAGCAGTTTATCTTCTAACCTGGGCCGCAGTACTGGAAACACCATATATTTT.

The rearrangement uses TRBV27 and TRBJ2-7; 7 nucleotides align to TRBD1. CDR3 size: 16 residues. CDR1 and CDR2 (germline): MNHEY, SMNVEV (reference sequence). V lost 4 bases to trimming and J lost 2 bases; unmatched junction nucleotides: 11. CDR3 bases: TGTGCCAGCAGTTACGTTGGGACAGTGGATCCCTACGAGCAGTACTTC. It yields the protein CASSYVGTVDPYEQYF.

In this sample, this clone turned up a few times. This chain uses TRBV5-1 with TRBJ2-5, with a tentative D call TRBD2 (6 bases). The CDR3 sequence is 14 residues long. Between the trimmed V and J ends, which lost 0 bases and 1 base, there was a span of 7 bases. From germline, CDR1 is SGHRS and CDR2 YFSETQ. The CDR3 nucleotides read TGCGCCAGCAGCTTGGTTAGCGGCCAAGAGACCCAGTACTTC. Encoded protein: CASSLVSGQETQYF.

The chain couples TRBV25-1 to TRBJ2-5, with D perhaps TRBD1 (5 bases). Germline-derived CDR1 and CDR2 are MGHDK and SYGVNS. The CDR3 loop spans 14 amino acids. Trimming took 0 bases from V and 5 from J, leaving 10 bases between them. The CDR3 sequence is CASSEYRGWETQYF. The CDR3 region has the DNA TGTGCCAGCAGTGAATATAGGGGATGGGAGACCCAGTACTTC.

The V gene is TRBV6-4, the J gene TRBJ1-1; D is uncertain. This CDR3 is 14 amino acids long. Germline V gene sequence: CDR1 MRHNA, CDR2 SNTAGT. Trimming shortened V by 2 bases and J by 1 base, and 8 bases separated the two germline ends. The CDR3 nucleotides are TGTGCCAGCAGTGACACAGATAAGAACACTGAAGCTTTCTTT. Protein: CASSDTDKNTEAFF.